Below, one T cell receptor (beta chain) is given with its context. The data stem from a study of cytomegalovirus exposure and HLA in healthy donors. Looked up from germline, CDR1 is LNHNV and CDR2 is YYDKDF (reference sequence). This CDR3 spans 15 amino acids. Unmatched junction bases numbered 12, after V lost 0 bases and J lost 14 bases. PCR was performed using 60 Vbeta and 13 Jbeta primers. Method: immunoSEQ multiplex PCR; TCRdb's copy keeps in-frame clones and lacks some. The table lists around 110,000 clones. The sample was PBMCs. The sequence was obtained from a man aged 25-45 years in good health and CMV-seronegative. The rearrangement joins TRBV15 to TRBJ2-1, with 8 nucleotides matching TRBD2. As DNA, the CDR3 is TGTGCCACCAGCAGAGATCCATCCGGGGGGGCCTTAAAGTTCTTC. This translates into CATSRDPSGGALKFF. Full variable domain (remainder filled in from reference TRBV15 and TRBJ2-1): DAMVIQNPRYQVTQFGKPVTLSCSQTLNHNVMYWYQQKSSQAPKLLFHYYDKDFNNEADTPDNFQSRRPNTSFCFLDIRSPGLGDTAMYLCATSRDPSGGALKFFGPGTRLTVL.